This is a list of T cell receptor beta chains from one sample in a study of cytomegalovirus exposure and HLA in healthy donors. The method was immunoSEQ multiplex PCR; TCRdb's version includes in-frame clones alone and lacks a portion of them. The sample yields some 170,000 clones, roughly 79% seen once. Sample: PBMCs. The receptors stem from a woman aged 45-65 years in good health and CMV-seronegative. CDR3s include the opening cysteine and the closing phenylalanine or tryptophan. A D gene is named only where the DNA matches it firmly. Clone size is given for some rows only: seen once, a few or many times, or a class if the clone is expanded.

V gene	D gene	clone size	J gene	CDR3 DNA	CDR3 protein
TRBV4-2	.	.	TRBJ1-2	TGTGCCAGCAGCCAAGATTGGACAGCTAATACTAACTATGGCTACACCTTC	CASSQDWTANTNYGYTF
TRBV19	.	.	TRBJ1-2	TGTGCCAGTACCCCGGGTCAGGGGTGGTATGGCTACACCTTC	CASTPGQGWYGYTF
TRBV7-2	TRBD2	.	TRBJ2-3	TGTGCCAGCAGCTCTGGACTAGCGGGGGGGTGGGCAGATACGCAGTATTTT	CASSSGLAGGWADTQYF
TRBV19	.	.	TRBJ2-5	TGTGCCAGTAGTGGAGGGGAGGTGGAGACCCAGTACTTC	CASSGGEVETQYF
TRBV5-1	.	.	TRBJ2-6	TGCGCCAGCAGCTTGGACATCTCTGGGGCCAACGTCCTGACTTTC	CASSLDISGANVLTF
TRBV9	.	.	TRBJ2-3	TGTGCCAGCAGCCTTCAGGGGGAGGCCGACGGTACGCAGTATTTT	CASSLQGEADGTQYF
TRBV19	TRBD1	.	TRBJ1-5	TGTGCCAGTAGTATAGGACAGGGGAACAATCAGCCCCAGCATTTT	CASSIGQGNNQPQHF
TRBV28	.	.	TRBJ1-4	TGTGCCAGCAGTCCTCAGACAGGTCATGAAAAACTGTTTTTT	CASSPQTGHEKLFF
TRBV5-1	.	.	TRBJ1-3	TGCGCCAGCAGCTTGGTAGGCGGGAGCTCTGGAAACACCATATATTTT	CASSLVGGSSGNTIYF
TRBV10-1	TRBD2	few	TRBJ2-2	TGCGCCAGCAGTGAGTCTCAACCGGGACTAGATGTTCCCGGGGAGCTGTTTTTT	CASSESQPGLDVPGELFF
TRBV5-4	.	.	TRBJ1-2	TGTGCCAGCAGCACGGGGGGGGCAGTCTATGGCTACACCTTC	CASSTGGAVYGYTF
TRBV5-6	.	.	TRBJ1-1	TGTGCCAGCAGCTTACGGGGGGAGGCGAACACTGAAGCTTTCTTT	CASSLRGEANTEAFF
TRBV7-2	.	.	TRBJ2-2	TGTGCCAGCAGCTTATTGAGCGGGGAGCTGTTTTTT	CASSLLSGELFF
TRBV30	.	.	TRBJ1-1	TGTGCCTGGGGGGGAACAGGGTTGACTGAAGCTTTCTTT	CAWGGTGLTEAFF
TRBV5-1	.	once	TRBJ2-5	TGCGCCAGCAGCTCGGGCCAGGGCCAAGAGACCCAGTACTTC	CASSSGQGQETQYF
TRBV19	TRBD1	once	TRBJ1-6	TGTGCCAGTAGTTTTAGACAGGGGAATAATTCACCCCTCCACTTT	CASSFRQGNNSPLHF
TRBV5-6	.	.	TRBJ2-7	TGTGCCAGCAGCTTGTCCCCGGGGACCTACGAGCAGTACTTC	CASSLSPGTYEQYF
TRBV7-2	TRBD1	.	TRBJ1-6	TGTGCCAGCAGCTTAGCAGGGGGCTATTCACCCCTCCACTTT	CASSLAGGYSPLHF
TRBV28	.	.	TRBJ2-3	TGTGCCAGCAGTTCATCAGTGGCCGACAGGCCAGATACGCAGTATTTT	CASSSSVADRPDTQYF
TRBV2	.	.	TRBJ2-3	TGTGCCAGCACCGCGGACTCTCCCAGCACAGATACGCAGTATTTT	CASTADSPSTDTQYF
TRBV11-2	.	once	TRBJ2-7	TGTGCCAGCAGCTCATTACGGGGGTCTGTCCACGAGCAGTACTTC	CASSSLRGSVHEQYF
TRBV7-2	.	.	TRBJ1-2	TGTGCCAGCAGCTTGGGGGGACCTAACTATGGCTACACCTTC	CASSLGGPNYGYTF
TRBV18	.	.	TRBJ2-7	TGTGCCAGCTCACCATGGTCAGCGGAGCAGGTCGAGCAGTACTTC	CASSPWSAEQVEQYF
TRBV19	TRBD1	.	TRBJ1-2	TGTGCCAGTAGTATCCGGGACAGGGAATACTATGGCTACACCTTC	CASSIRDREYYGYTF
TRBV5-4	TRBD1	.	TRBJ1-2	TGTGCCAGCAGCTTTTTAGGGACAGGTGCTAACTATGGCTACACCTTC	CASSFLGTGANYGYTF
TRBV5-6	.	.	TRBJ2-1	TGTGCCAGCAGCTTGGAACTCCTCCCGGATGAGCAGTTCTTC	CASSLELLPDEQFF
TRBV11-2	.	.	TRBJ2-3	TGTGCCAGCAGCCTCGGGGGACCAAACACAGATACGCAGTATTTT	CASSLGGPNTDTQYF